The subject of this entry is one TCR beta chain. The target antigen is unknown. Amplification used 60 Vbeta primers and 13 Jbeta primers. The protocol was immunoSEQ multiplex PCR, while the TCRdb copy is restricted to in-frame clones and leaves out a portion. The sample shows 150,000 to 200,000 clones, around 75% of them seen only once. This record comes from a study of cytomegalovirus exposure and HLA in healthy donors. Study-wide results and limits: In a later analysis, at a false discovery rate of 0.05, approximately 18,000 TCR beta sequences were associated with HLA alleles. Most TCR beta V segments were productive about 90% or about 30% of the time in an earlier analysis. Evidence from a later analysis indicated that most CMV-associated TCR beta chains looked HLA-restricted. The study dropped some indistinguishable V segments, TRBV6-2 and TRBV6-3 among them.

This CDR3 is built from 14 residues. Germline loops: CDR1 SNHLY, CDR2 FYNNEI. V lost 5 bases, J lost 5 bases, and 12 bases lay in between. Sequences were obtained from PBMCs. The sequence derives from a woman between 45 and 60 years old in good health and CMV-seronegative. The V and J genes are TRBV2 and TRBJ1-4; TRBD1 is a possible D gene (5 bases). Written as DNA, the CDR3 is TGTGCCAGCAGTCGGAGGGGCAGAAATGAAAAACTGTTTTTT. Protein: CASSRRGRNEKLFF. Full variable domain (rest looked up from reference TRBV2 and TRBJ1-4): EPEVTQTPSHQVTQMGQEVILRCVPISNHLYFYWYRQILGQKVEFLVSFYNNEISEKSEIFDDQFSVERPDGSNFTLKIRSTKLEDSAMYFCASSRRGRNEKLFFGSGTQLSVL.